The 13 T cell receptor beta chains in this list originate from one sample, sequenced in a study of CXCR3-negative and CXCR3-positive naive CD8 T cells. UMI-labeled 5' RACE yielded the TRB cDNA libraries. TCRdb reprocessed the 5' RACE reads and stores each CDR3 protein as one record, lacking DNA. This listing includes roughly 6,400 distinct CDR3 sequences. Specimen: naive CXCR3- CD8+ T cells from blood. Noted subset: CD45RO-CCR7+CD27+CD95- naive CD8+ T cells lacking CXCR3 (TNR3-). Receptor source: a human donor in good health. Some clones in this sample may be carry-over from other donors' samples.

The chain has TRBV29-1 and TRBJ2-1. There are 13 residues in the CDR3. Per germline, CDR1 SQVTM and CDR2 ANQGSEA. The CDR3 protein is CSVEVNAFSEQFF.

The V and J genes are TRBV29-1 and TRBJ2-7; with no DNA, the TCRdb D assignment of TRBD2 cannot be verified. This CDR3 has 14 amino acids. Germline V lookup: CDR1 SQVTM, CDR2 ANQGSEA. CDR3 loop: CSVVGVGSSYEQYF.

The gene calls are TRBV6-2 or TRBV6-3 and TRBJ1-5. CDR3 length equals 14 residues. CDR1 and CDR2 from the germline V gene are MNHEY and SVGEGT. CDR3 sequence reads: CASSYLGWNQLRHF.

This clonotype shows up as medium-sized by frequency. The chain uses TRBV5-5 and TRBJ2-7. The CDR3 has 14 amino acids. In germline, CDR1 is SGHKS, CDR2 YYEKEE (reference sequence). The CDR3 sequence: CASSVDSSSYEQYF.

According to its frequency, this clonotype is medium-sized. The chain is built from TRBV10-3 and TRBJ2-2; TCRdb gives TRBD2 as the D gene, but with no DNA this cannot be confirmed. Germline V gene sequence: CDR1 ENHRY, CDR2 SYGVKD. The CDR3 has 18 amino acids. CDR3: CAIRVTSGSMENTGELFF.

The V gene is TRBV18, the J gene TRBJ1-2; TCRdb calls TRBD1, which cannot be checked without DNA. The CDR3 is made up of 14 amino acids. CDR1 and CDR2 from the germline V gene are KGHSH and LQKENI. The CDR3 here is CASISTGTVYGYTF.

By frequency, this clonotype is medium-sized (0.01 to 0.1%). CDR3 region: CSASGANYEQYF. The chain is built from TRBV29-1 and TRBJ2-7; TCRdb selects TRBD1, and the lack of DNA leaves this call unchecked. Germline CDR1 SQVTM, CDR2 ANQGSEA. The CDR3 sequence is 12 residues long.

This rearrangement joins TRBV4-1 to TRBJ2-1. The CDR3 runs 16 residues. Germline-derived CDR1 and CDR2 are MGHRA and YSYEKL. CDR3 amino acids: CASSLLGTSSFNEQFF.

The rearrangement joins TRBV29-1 to TRBJ1-4; without DNA, the TCRdb call of TRBD1 cannot be checked. The CDR3 has 13 residues. In germline, CDR1 is SQVTM, CDR2 ANQGSEA. CDR3: CSVPGLSNEKLFF.

This clonotype is deemed medium-sized by its frequency. The CDR3 protein is CSVPSAFTQYF. The chain couples TRBV29-1 to TRBJ2-5; lacking DNA, the TRBD2 call made by TCRdb goes unchecked. The CDR3 has 11 amino acids. Germline V gives CDR1 SQVTM, CDR2 ANQGSEA.

The V gene is TRBV21-1, the J gene TRBJ2-7; TCRdb returns TRBD1, unconfirmable since there is no DNA. TRBV21-1 is deemed a pseudogene. The CDR3 contains 18 residues. CDR3 region: CASSKSQGVGDNPYEQYF.

According to its frequency, this clonotype is medium-sized. The chain combines TRBV20-1 with TRBJ2-5; as DNA is missing, the TRBD1 call by TCRdb cannot be tested. This CDR3 comprises 16 residues. CDR1 is DFQATT, CDR2 SNEGSKA, per germline (reference sequence). Here the CDR3 reads CSARWAGQTYQETQYF.

The chain links TRBV29-1 to TRBJ1-1; TCRdb selects TRBD1, and the lack of DNA leaves this call unchecked. The CDR3 runs 17 residues. Germline assignment: CDR1 SQVTM and CDR2 ANQGSEA. The chain's CDR3 is CSALGLGQGAFFSEAFF.